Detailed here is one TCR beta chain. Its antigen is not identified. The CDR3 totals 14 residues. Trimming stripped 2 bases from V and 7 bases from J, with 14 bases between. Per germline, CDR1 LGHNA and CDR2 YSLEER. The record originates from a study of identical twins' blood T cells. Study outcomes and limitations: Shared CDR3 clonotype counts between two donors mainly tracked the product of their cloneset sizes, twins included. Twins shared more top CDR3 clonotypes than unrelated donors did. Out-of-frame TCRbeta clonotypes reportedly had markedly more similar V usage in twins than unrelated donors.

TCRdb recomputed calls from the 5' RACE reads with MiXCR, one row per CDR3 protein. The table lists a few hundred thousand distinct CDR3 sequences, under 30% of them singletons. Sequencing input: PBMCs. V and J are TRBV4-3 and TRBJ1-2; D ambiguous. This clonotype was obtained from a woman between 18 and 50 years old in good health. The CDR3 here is CASSQYWDVRGYTF. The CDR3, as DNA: TGCGCCAGCAGCCAATATTGGGATGTGCGTGGCTACACCTTC.